One and the same sample provided the 10 T cell receptor beta chains below, sequenced in a study of T and B cells in COVID-19 patients. Each TRB amplification used roughly 240-550 ng of genomic DNA from blood. BIOMED2 TRB-A/B primer pools were used in multiplex TRB PCR. From the multiplex PCR reads, TCRdb called clonotypes with MiXCR, one entry per CDR3 protein. This sample has roughly 5,800 distinct CDR3 sequences, with about 25% found just once. Sequencing used blood. These receptors were obtained from a human donor with active COVID-19.

Within the sample, this clonotype is medium-sized. CDR3 protein: CATSRDRQYNSPLHF. For the CDR3, the DNA is TGTGCCACCAGCAGAGATCGGCAGTATAATTCACCCCTCCACTTT. The chain couples TRBV15 to TRBJ1-6, with D hard to call. CDR1 is LNHNV, CDR2 YYDKDF, per germline (reference sequence). With 0 bases removed from V and 4 bases from J, the gap between germline ends came to 7 bases. The CDR3 has 15 amino acids.

This clonotype is classed as medium-sized (0.01 to 0.1%). The J gene is TRBJ1-2, the V gene TRBV19; 7 bases are shared with TRBD1. V was pared by 7 bases and J by 9 bases, with 17 bases of the junction left unmatched. Germline CDR1 reads LNHDA; CDR2 reads SQIVND (reference sequence). CDR3 length: 15 residues. CDR3 nucleotides: TGTGCCAGTAACTCAATCCCCGGGACAGCCCGAAGCTACACCTTC. Its translation is CASNSIPGTARSYTF.

This clonotype is medium-sized (0.01 to 0.1%). V usage is TRBV12-3 or TRBV12-4 and J usage is TRBJ2-1, with D perhaps matching TRBD2 (6 bases). Trimming shortened V by 7 bases and J by 9 bases, and 13 bases separated the two germline ends. The CDR3 loop spans 12 amino acids. Here the CDR3 reads CASTLGGSEQFF. The CDR3 DNA reads as TGTGCCAGCACCCTGGGAGGTAGTGAGCAGTTCTTC.

This clonotype is labeled medium-sized. This chain links TRBV29-1 with TRBJ1-6; no clear D. Germline-derived CDR1 and CDR2 are SQVTM and ANQGSEA. CDR3 length: 15 residues. The V end was cut by 6 bases, the J end by 0 bases, with 12 bases between. The CDR3 nucleotides read TGCAGCGTAAGGGAGAGGAGCTCCTATAATTCACCCCTCCACTTT. Translating gives CSVRERSSYNSPLHF.

This clonotype is judged medium-sized. The gene calls are TRBV30 and TRBJ1-2; weak D call: TRBD1 (6 bases). CDR3 length equals 14 residues. V lost 5 bases and J 6 bases, leaving 19 bases between the germline ends. Per germline, CDR1 GTSNPN and CDR2 SVGIG (reference sequence). CDR3 DNA: TGTGCCTGGGTACGGCGGGGGCTAGGTGATGGCTACACCTTC. Its translation is CAWVRRGLGDGYTF.

This clonotype is termed medium-sized. The chain links TRBV19 to TRBJ1-2, with D tentatively TRBD1 (5 bases). The V gene lost 5 bases and the J gene lost 6 bases, with 22 bases spanning the gap. Germline V gene sequence: CDR1 LNHDA, CDR2 SQIVND (reference sequence). CDR3 length equals 16 residues. CDR3 sequence (DNA): TGTGCCAGTAGTGGGAATGGTGAGGGGCCTGTGAATGGCTACACCTTC. As protein: CASSGNGEGPVNGYTF. Looking up the rest from reference TRBV19 and TRBJ1-2 gives the full variable domain: DGGITQSPKYLFRKEGQNVTLSCEQNLNHDAMYWYRQDPGQGLRLIYYSQIVNDFQKGDIAEGYSVSREKKESFPLTVTSAQKNPTAFYLCASSGNGEGPVNGYTFGSGTRLTVV.

The chain joins TRBV6-5 to TRBJ2-3; TRBD1 matches at 7 bases. This CDR3 contains 14 residues. Germline loops: CDR1 MNHEY, CDR2 SVGAGI. With 8 bases clipped from V and 1 base from J, the junction kept 6 bases outside the gene matches. CDR3 in amino acids: CASRWGTGTDTQYF. In nucleotides, the CDR3 is TGTGCCAGCCGCTGGGGGACAGGCACAGATACGCAGTATTTT.

This clonotype is large (0.1 to 1%) by share. At one end the junction does not follow the germline gene, possibly because of a read error. The chain has TRBV19 and TRBJ2-2, with TRBD2 matching over 11 bases. The CDR3 loop spans 16 amino acids. Germline V lookup: CDR1 LNHDA, CDR2 SQIVND (reference sequence). The CDR3 is CASRIAGGRGTGELFF. As DNA, the CDR3 is TGTGCCAGTAGGATAGCGGGAGGGCGAGGGACCGGGGAGCTGTTTTTT.

This clonotype was counted between two and nine times. The chain couples TRBV18 to TRBJ1-1; TRBD1 aligns across 9 bases. The V and J ends lost 3 bases and 0 bases, in that order; junction bases with no gene match: 5. The CDR3 contains 16 residues. The germline CDR1 and CDR2 sequences are KGHSH and LQKENI. As DNA, the CDR3 is TGTGCCAGCTCACCGGGACAGGGACGATTGAACACTGAAGCTTTCTTT. It translates to CASSPGQGRLNTEAFF.

This clonotype qualifies as medium-sized. The V and J genes are TRBV30 and TRBJ1-1; tentative D call: TRBD1 (5 bases). This CDR3 comprises 16 residues. The V end lost 1 base, the J end lost 1 base, and 16 bases lay between the germline ends. In germline, CDR1 is GTSNPN, CDR2 SVGIG (reference sequence). The CDR3 sequence is CAWSDLHGQPNTEAFF. The CDR3 nucleotides read TGTGCCTGGAGTGACCTCCATGGACAACCGAACACTGAAGCTTTCTTT.